This T cell receptor beta chain was identified during a study of blood T cell repertoires in COVID-19. Study information: Both acute and convalescent COVID-19 samples were obtained from the United States, Italy and Spain. The cDNA or gDNA used as material had been derived from T cells, B-cell-depleted T cells, or PBMCs.

V trimming: 2 bases; J trimming: 7 bases; junction bases outside the gene matches: 8. CDR1 is MNHEY, CDR2 SVGEGT, per germline. This CDR3 contains 15 residues. As originally analysed: Amplified reference gene primers provided the basis for estimating nucleated cell counts. Sequencing was performed with immunoSEQ multiplex PCR; in TCRdb, only in-frame clones are kept and a portion is missing. That table furnishes V, J and clone size, whereas the DNA furnished D and trimming. The sample consists of about 200,000 clones, about nine tenths of them appearing once. This TCR came from a man between 60 and 75 years old who had recovered from COVID-19. The sample taken for sequencing was peripheral blood. The chain couples TRBV6-2 or TRBV6-3 to TRBJ2-5, with 9 bases fitting TRBD2. For the CDR3, the DNA is TGTGCCAGCAGTTACACAGCGGGGGGCGTGGTGACCCAGTACTTC. It codes for CASSYTAGGVVTQYF.